Detailed here is one T cell receptor (beta chain). The target antigen is unknown. The CDR3 is 14 residues long. Trimming shortened V by 1 base and J by 7 bases, and 11 bases separated the two germline ends. CDR1 SGHDN and CDR2 FVKESK come from the germline V gene. The table came from immunoSEQ multiplex PCR; TCRdb's copy has only in-frame clones and leaves some out. Of 15,000 or so clones listed, roughly 71% are singletons. The record originates from a study of neoadjuvant anti-PD-1 for oral cavity cancer. The overall study: Patients mostly received three to four biweekly nivolumab doses at 3 mg/kg before surgery.

General study results and limits: After neoadjuvant nivolumab, PBMC T cell clonality was significantly higher in non-responders than responders.

Blood cells were analyzed directly, without culture or expansion. The sequence derives from a person aged 35-79 years with oral cavity squamous cell carcinoma. The chain carries TRBV14 and TRBJ2-4; D might be TRBD2 (5 bases). Material: PBMCs, obtained before nivolumab (anti-PD-1) treatment. The CDR3 DNA follows: TGTGCCAGCAGCCAAGTGGGGAGATCGAACATTCAGTACTTC. Translated: CASSQVGRSNIQYF.